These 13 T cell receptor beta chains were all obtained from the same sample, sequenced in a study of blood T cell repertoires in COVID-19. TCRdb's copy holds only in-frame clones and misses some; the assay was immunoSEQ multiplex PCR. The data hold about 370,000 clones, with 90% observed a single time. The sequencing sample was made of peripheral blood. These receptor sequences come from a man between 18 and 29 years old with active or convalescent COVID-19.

CDR3: CASSLGTGGNTEAFF. CDR3 nucleotides: TGTGCCAGCAGTTTGGGGACAGGGGGGAACACTGAAGCTTTCTTT. This chain links TRBV27 with TRBJ1-1, with TRBD1 identical over 11 bases. From germline, CDR1 is MNHEY and CDR2 SMNVEV (reference sequence). The ends lost 3 bases at V and 1 base at J; junction bases unmatched: 1. The CDR3 totals 15 residues.

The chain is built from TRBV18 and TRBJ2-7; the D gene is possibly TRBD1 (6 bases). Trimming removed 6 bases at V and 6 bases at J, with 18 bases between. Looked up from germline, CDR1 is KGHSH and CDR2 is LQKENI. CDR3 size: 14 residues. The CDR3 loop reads CASSEGVSILEQYF. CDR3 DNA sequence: TGTGCCAGCTCCGAGGGGGTTAGCATCCTCGAGCAGTACTTC.

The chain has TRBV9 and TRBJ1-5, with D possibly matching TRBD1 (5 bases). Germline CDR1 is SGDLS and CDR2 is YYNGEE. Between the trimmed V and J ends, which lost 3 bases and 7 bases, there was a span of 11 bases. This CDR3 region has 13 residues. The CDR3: CASSAGGYQPQHF. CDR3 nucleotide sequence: TGTGCCAGCAGCGCCGGGGGATACCAGCCCCAGCATTTT.

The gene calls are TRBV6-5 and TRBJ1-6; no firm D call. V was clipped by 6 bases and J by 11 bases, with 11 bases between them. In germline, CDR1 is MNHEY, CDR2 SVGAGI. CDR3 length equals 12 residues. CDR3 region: CASRGGLTPLHF. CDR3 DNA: TGTGCCAGCAGAGGAGGGTTGACACCCCTCCACTTT.

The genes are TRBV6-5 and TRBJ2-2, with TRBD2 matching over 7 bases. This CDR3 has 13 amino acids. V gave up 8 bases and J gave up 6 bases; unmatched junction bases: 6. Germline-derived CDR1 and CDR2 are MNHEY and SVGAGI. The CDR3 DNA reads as TGTGCCAGCGCGATCGGGGGGTCCGGGGAGCTGTTTTTT. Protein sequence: CASAIGGSGELFF.

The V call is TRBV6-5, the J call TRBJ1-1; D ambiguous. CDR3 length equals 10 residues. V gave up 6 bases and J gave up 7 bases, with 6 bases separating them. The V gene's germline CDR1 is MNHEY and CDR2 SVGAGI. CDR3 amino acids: CASSPLEAFF. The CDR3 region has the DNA TGTGCCAGCAGCCCCCTTGAAGCTTTCTTT.

CDR3 DNA: TGTGCCAGCAGCTTGATCGGGGGGGCCTACAATGAGCAGTTCTTC. It specifies CASSLIGGAYNEQFF. The chain joins TRBV5-5 to TRBJ2-1; 8 positions agree with TRBD2. The CDR3 has 15 amino acids. Germline V gene lookup returns CDR1 SGHKS and CDR2 YYEKEE (reference sequence). Unmatched junction bases numbered 2, after V lost 1 base and J lost 2 bases.

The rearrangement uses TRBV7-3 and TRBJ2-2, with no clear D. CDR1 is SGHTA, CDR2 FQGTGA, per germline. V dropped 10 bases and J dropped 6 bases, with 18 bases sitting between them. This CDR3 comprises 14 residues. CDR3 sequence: CATVTKQEAGELFF. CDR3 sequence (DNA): TGTGCCACCGTCACTAAGCAAGAGGCCGGGGAGCTGTTTTTT.

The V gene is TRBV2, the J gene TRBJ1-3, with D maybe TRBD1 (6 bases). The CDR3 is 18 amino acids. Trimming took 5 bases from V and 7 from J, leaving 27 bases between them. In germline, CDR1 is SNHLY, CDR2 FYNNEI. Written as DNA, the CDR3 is TGTGCCAGCAGTCCCACGAGGGGGGGGGCTGAGCCCGTGAACACCATATATTTT. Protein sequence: CASSPTRGGAEPVNTIYF.

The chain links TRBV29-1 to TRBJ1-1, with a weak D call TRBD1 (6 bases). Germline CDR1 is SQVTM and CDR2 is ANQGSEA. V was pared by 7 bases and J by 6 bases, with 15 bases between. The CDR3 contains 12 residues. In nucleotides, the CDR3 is TGCAGCGACATACAGGGTAGGGCTGAAGCTTTCTTT. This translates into CSDIQGRAEAFF.

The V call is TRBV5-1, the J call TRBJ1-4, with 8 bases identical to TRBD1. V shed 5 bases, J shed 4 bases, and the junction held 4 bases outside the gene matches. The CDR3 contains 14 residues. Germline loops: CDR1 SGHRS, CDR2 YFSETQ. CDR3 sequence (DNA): TGCGCCAGCAGTACCACAGGGGGTAATGAAAAACTGTTTTTT. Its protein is CASSTTGGNEKLFF.

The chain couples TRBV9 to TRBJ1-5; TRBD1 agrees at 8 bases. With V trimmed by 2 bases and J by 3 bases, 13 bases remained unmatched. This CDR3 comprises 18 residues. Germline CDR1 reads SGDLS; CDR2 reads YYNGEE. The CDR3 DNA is TGTGCCAGCAGCGTCCGGACAGGGCTCCTCCGCTCCAATCAGCCCCAGCATTTT. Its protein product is CASSVRTGLLRSNQPQHF.

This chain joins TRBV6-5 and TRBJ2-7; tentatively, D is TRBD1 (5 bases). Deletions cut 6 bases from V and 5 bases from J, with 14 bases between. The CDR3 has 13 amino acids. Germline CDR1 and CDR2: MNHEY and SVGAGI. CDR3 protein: CASRVTGWNEQYF. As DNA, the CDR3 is TGTGCCAGCAGAGTCACAGGATGGAACGAGCAGTACTTC.